Listed below are T cell receptor beta chains from one sample, sequenced in a study of cytomegalovirus exposure and HLA in healthy donors. Sequencing used immunoSEQ multiplex PCR; TCRdb keeps in-frame clones, though not all of them. This sample carries about 110,000 clones, roughly 72% of them seen once, and the ten largest clones take roughly 4.2%. Sequenced sample: PBMCs. The receptors originated from a woman aged 35 to 49 in good health and CMV-seropositive. CDR3s include the opening cysteine and the closing phenylalanine or tryptophan. D genes are given only for firm matches. Clone size is shown for a subset of rows, as once, few, many or a class of expanded clone.

NA	TRBD2	TRBJ2-3	TRBV5-8	TGTGCCAGCAGCAAAACCGGGACTAGCGACACAGATACGCAGTATTTT	CASSKTGTSDTDTQYF
NA	NA	TRBJ1-5	TRBV27	TGTGCCAGCAGTTTATCGACGGGGAATCAGCCCCAGCATTTT	CASSLSTGNQPQHF
NA	NA	TRBJ2-1	TRBV7-2	TGTGCCAGCAGCTTAGTCCCACTAGAGCAGTTCTTC	CASSLVPLEQFF
NA	NA	TRBJ1-2	TRBV6-4	TGTGCCAGCAGGATCAGGGATGATTCCTTCTATGGCTACACCTTC	CASRIRDDSFYGYTF
few	TRBD2	TRBJ2-1	TRBV2	TGTGCCAGCAGTGTGACTAGCGGGCGGAATGAGCAGTTCTTC	CASSVTSGRNEQFF
NA	NA	TRBJ2-3	TRBV7-9	TGTGCCAGCAGCTTAGTCGGGAGCGGCCCTAAGGTAGATACGCAGTATTTT	CASSLVGSGPKVDTQYF
NA	TRBD2	TRBJ2-3	TRBV9	TGTGCCAGCAGCCCCCAGCGGGGGGACACAGATACGCAGTATTTT	CASSPQRGDTDTQYF
NA	TRBD1	TRBJ1-6	TRBV4-1	TGCGCCAGCAGCCAAACAGGGGGCGCGGGGTCACCCCTCCACTTT	CASSQTGGAGSPLHF
NA	NA	TRBJ1-2	TRBV18	TGTGCCAGCTCACCTGGTCACATTTTGAGAGGTGGCTACACCTTC	CASSPGHILRGGYTF
NA	NA	TRBJ1-2	TRBV6-1	TGTGCCAGCAGTGAGTTTTCGTACAGGCTCAAGTGGAACTATGGCTACACCTTC	CASSEFSYRLKWNYGYTF
NA	NA	TRBJ2-2	TRBV10-3	TGTGCCATCAGTCCCCTGACAGCGAACACCGGGGAGCTGTTTTTT	CAISPLTANTGELFF
NA	NA	TRBJ2-5	TRBV7-9	TGTGCCAGCAGCTTACGCGAAGAGACCCAGTACTTC	CASSLREETQYF
NA	TRBD1	TRBJ1-1	TRBV4-1	TGCGCCAGCAGCCAAGTAATTCAGGGGGCCGGGACTGAAGCTTTCTTT	CASSQVIQGAGTEAFF
once	TRBD1	TRBJ2-4	TRBV27	TGTGCCAGCAGTCCGACAGGGAAGGACATTCAGTACTTC	CASSPTGKDIQYF
few	NA	TRBJ1-1	TRBV2	TGTGCCAGCAGTCACAGGCTTCTCACTGAAGCTTTCTTT	CASSHRLLTEAFF
NA	TRBD1	TRBJ1-2	TRBV9	TGTGCCAGCAGCCCGGACAGGGGGTTCTATGGCTACACCTTC	CASSPDRGFYGYTF
NA	TRBD2	TRBJ2-2	TRBV5-1	TGCGCCAGCTCGGGACTAGCGAACACCGGGGAGCTGTTTTTT	CASSGLANTGELFF
NA	NA	TRBJ1-6	TRBV7-2	TGTGCCAGCACCCCTACCCCCGGTTCACCCCTCCACTTT	CASTPTPGSPLHF
NA	NA	TRBJ1-5	TRBV4-1	TGCGCCAGCAGCCAAGACCAGGGGACCAATCAGCCCCAGCATTTT	CASSQDQGTNQPQHF
NA	NA	TRBJ2-3	TRBV2	TGTGCCAGCGTAGGGGTTCCTGGGGATACGCAGTATTTT	CASVGVPGDTQYF
NA	TRBD1	TRBJ2-7	TRBV9	TGTGCCAGCAGCAAACCGACAGGGGGCAGGTTCGCCGAGCAGTACTTC	CASSKPTGGRFAEQYF
NA	NA	TRBJ2-7	TRBV6-1	TGTGCCAGCGATGAGGCCCCCTACGAGCAGTACTTC	CASDEAPYEQYF